Listed here are 17 T cell receptor beta chains from one sample, sequenced in a study of human T cells and chemical hapten exposure. Each CDR3 protein is one row after TCRdb ran MiXCR on the RACE reads. The sample includes 70,000 or so distinct CDR3 sequences, more than 9.5% seen only once; the top ten take 1.4%. The time point was: patch test 3, about 24 weeks after DPC sensitization. Treatment meaning: therapeutic diphenylcyclopropenone sensitization with weekly scalp DPC. The specimen comprised whole blood, sampled in connection with sensitization to the hapten diphenylcyclopropenone (DPC). The receptors derive from a woman aged 45 to 65 with alopecia areata. Some clones in this sample may be carry-over from other donors' samples.

The rearrangement uses TRBV11-3 and TRBJ2-5; TRBD1 agrees at 9 bases. CDR1 is SGHNT, CDR2 YENEEA, per germline. The CDR3 consists of 15 residues. V was clipped by 5 bases and J by 1 base; unmatched bases: 5. In nucleotides, the CDR3 is TGTGCCAGCAGCCGGGGGGACAGGGCCCAAGAGACCCAGTACTTC. It is translated as CASSRGDRAQETQYF.

The sample holds many counts of this clonotype. This chain uses TRBV10-3 with TRBJ2-7; D not certain. The CDR3 is 12 residues long. V gave up 1 base and J gave up 3 bases, with 4 bases separating them. Germline V gene lookup returns CDR1 ENHRY and CDR2 SYGVKD. The CDR3 region has the DNA TGTGCCATCAGTGAGTTAGTCTACGAGCAGTACTTC. It encodes CAISELVYEQYF.

The chain combines TRBV29-1 with TRBJ2-1; no clear D. CDR3 size: 13 residues. V was shortened by 1 base and J by 7 bases, with 11 bases between the two germline ends. CDR1 is SQVTM and CDR2 is ANQGSEA in the germline V gene. CDR3: CSVEGRLGNEQFF. The CDR3, as DNA: TGCAGCGTTGAAGGCCGGCTTGGGAATGAGCAGTTCTTC.

This clonotype was observed many times. This chain uses TRBV3-1 with TRBJ1-1; TRBD1 is a possible D gene (5 bases). The CDR3 contains 15 residues. V was cut by 5 bases and J by 2 bases, with 15 bases left in between. Germline V gene lookup returns CDR1 LGHDT and CDR2 YNNKEL (reference sequence). CDR3 loop: CASSSGHLKNTEAFF. The CDR3 DNA sequence: TGTGCCAGCAGCTCCGGACACCTTAAAAACACTGAAGCTTTCTTT. Complete variable domain (other parts from reference TRBV3-1 and TRBJ1-1): DTAVSQTPKYLVTQMGNDKSIKCEQNLGHDTMYWYKQDSKKFLKIMFSYNNKELIINETVPNRFSPKSPDKAHLNLHINSLELGDSAVYFCASSSGHLKNTEAFFGQGTRLTVV.

The CDR3 region has the DNA TGCAGCGTTGAAAGCGGGCGTGGATTCACAGATACGCAGTATTTT. Protein product: CSVESGRGFTDTQYF. This chain links TRBV29-1 with TRBJ2-3, with D possibly matching TRBD2 (6 bases). The CDR3 covers 15 residues. Trimming left V 2 bases short and J 2 bases short, with 14 bases between. Germline lookup yields CDR1 SQVTM and CDR2 ANQGSEA.

The V call is TRBV7-6, the J call TRBJ2-1; 7 bases agree with TRBD2. CDR1 is SGHVS, CDR2 FNYEAQ, per germline. This CDR3 is built from 12 residues. V gave up 1 base and J gave up 15 bases; unmatched junction bases: 6. The CDR3 sequence: CASSLGGGYLFF. The CDR3 nucleotides are TGTGCCAGCAGCTTAGGGGGGGGATACCTGTTCTTC.

At least ten counts were recorded for this clonotype. The genes are TRBV29-1 and TRBJ2-7, with 8 positions matching TRBD2. Germline loops: CDR1 SQVTM, CDR2 ANQGSEA. J gave up 5 bases and V 7 bases, and 13 bases lay outside the gene matches. The CDR3 loop spans 14 amino acids. For the CDR3, the DNA is TGCAGCGCTGCTAGCGGGTACCCCCGGGACGAGCAGTACTTC. Translated, it gives CSAASGYPRDEQYF.

Many counts were recorded for this clonotype. The chain joins TRBV7-9 to TRBJ1-6, with D possibly matching TRBD1 (6 bases). Trimming took 6 bases from V and 10 from J, leaving 16 bases between them. The CDR3 loop spans 14 amino acids. Germline CDR1 SEHNR, CDR2 FQNEAQ (reference sequence). The CDR3 DNA reads as TGTGCCAGCAGATTCCCCCGGGACAACTCACCCCTCCACTTT. It specifies CASRFPRDNSPLHF.

In its sample, this clonotype was seen many times. This sequence joins TRBV11-1 and TRBJ2-7; D may be TRBD1 (6 bases). The V and J ends lost 3 bases and 3 bases respectively, with 12 bases between them. The CDR3 runs 14 residues. Germline V gives CDR1 SGHAT, CDR2 FQDESV (reference sequence). CDR3 loop: CASSLGDTNYEQYF. CDR3 sequence (DNA): TGTGCCAGCAGCTTGGGGGACACCAACTACGAGCAGTACTTC.

The V gene is TRBV5-1, the J gene TRBJ2-1, with 9 bases identical to TRBD2. Germline CDR1 is SGHRS and CDR2 is YFSETQ. This CDR3 region has 15 residues. The V gene end was trimmed by 4 bases and the J gene end by 8 bases; junction bases not matched to a gene: 10. This CDR3 reads CASSILAGVDYEQFF. In DNA, the CDR3 is TGCGCCAGCAGCATCTTAGCGGGAGTAGACTATGAGCAGTTCTTC.

This chain connects TRBV20-1 to TRBJ2-2, with D perhaps being TRBD1 or TRBD2 (5 bases each). Per the germline V gene, CDR1 is DFQATT and CDR2 is SNEGSKA (reference sequence). The CDR3 sequence is 13 residues long. Trimming removed 3 bases at V and 4 bases at J, with 9 bases between. CDR3 nucleotides: TGCAGTGCTAGTGAGGGGCCCACCGGGGAGCTGTTTTTT. As protein: CSASEGPTGELFF.

The rearrangement joins TRBV18 to TRBJ2-1; TRBD2 matches at 7 bases. Trimming cost V 2 bases and J 7 bases; bases outside gene matches: 8. The length of the CDR3 is 15 residues. CDR1 KGHSH and CDR2 LQKENI come from the germline V gene. The CDR3 here is CASSPGRELPNEQFF. The CDR3 bases are TGTGCCAGCTCACCAGGGCGGGAGCTACCAAATGAGCAGTTCTTC.

The chain couples TRBV5-5 to TRBJ2-1; TRBD2 matches 7 bases. There are 17 residues in the CDR3. Germline V CDR1 and CDR2: SGHKS, YYEKEE (reference sequence). The V segment lost 1 base and the J segment 2 bases; nucleotides outside the gene matches: 9. In DNA form, the CDR3 reads TGTGCCAGCAGCTTGTTAGCGGTACGGGGGGCCTACAATGAGCAGTTCTTC. Encoded protein: CASSLLAVRGAYNEQFF.

In this sample, this clonotype turned up a few times. The chain employs TRBV12-3 or TRBV12-4 and TRBJ1-1, with unresolved D. Trimming removed 3 bases from V and 2 bases from J, with 10 bases in between. The CDR3 totals 14 residues. The CDR3 reads CASSFGVYNTEAFF. The CDR3 nucleotides are TGTGCCAGCAGTTTCGGCGTGTACAACACTGAAGCTTTCTTT.

The chain combines TRBV20-1 with TRBJ1-5; 7 nucleotides agree with TRBD1. The CDR3 is 14 residues long. Germline values: CDR1 DFQATT, CDR2 SNEGSKA (reference sequence). Trimming at V came to 5 bases and at J to 4 bases, leaving 8 bases not matched to a gene. CDR3 nucleotide sequence: TGCAGTGCTTCTCCGACAGGGTGGAATCAGCCCCAGCATTTT. Protein product: CSASPTGWNQPQHF.

At least ten counts were recorded for this clonotype. The chain combines TRBV28 with TRBJ1-5; D unclear. The CDR3 runs 14 residues. The germline CDR1 and CDR2 sequences are MDHEN and SYDVKM. With 2 bases removed from V and 3 bases from J, the gap between germline ends came to 8 bases. CDR3 sequence reads: CASSLGVLNQPQHF. The CDR3 DNA follows: TGTGCCAGCAGTTTAGGTGTCCTCAATCAGCCCCAGCATTTT.

This clonotype showed up many times. This chain uses TRBV20-1 with TRBJ1-5, with D perhaps TRBD1 (5 bases). Germline CDR1 DFQATT, CDR2 SNEGSKA (reference sequence). The V end was cut by 2 bases, the J end by 6 bases, with 20 bases between. This CDR3 comprises 16 residues. CDR3 loop: CSARMFGREGGQPQHF. The CDR3 coding sequence is TGCAGTGCTAGAATGTTCGGCAGGGAAGGCGGTCAGCCCCAGCATTTT.